Below are 29 T cell receptor beta chains sequenced from a single sample in a study of shared clonotypes between healthy human individuals. TCRdb keeps only in-frame clones here, not all; method: immunoSEQ multiplex PCR. Here the sample spans about 490,000 clones, 76% being singletons. The sequenced material came from PBMCs. These receptors were taken from a woman between 40 and 55 years old in good health. Some clones in this sample may be carry-over from other donors' samples.

Many counts were recorded for this clone. V usage is TRBV7-3 and J usage is TRBJ2-1; 8 bases match TRBD2. The germline CDR1 and CDR2 sequences are SGHTA and FQGTGA. This CDR3 spans 15 amino acids. After removal of 1 base from V and 7 bases from J, the junction contained 6 bases not matched to a gene. The CDR3 coding sequence is TGTGCCAGCAGCTTAAACAGCGGGAGTCGGAATGAGCAGTTCTTC. It yields the protein CASSLNSGSRNEQFF.

V is TRBV6-4 and J is TRBJ2-2; TRBD1 might be the D (6 bases). The V gene's germline CDR1 is MRHNA and CDR2 SNTAGT. The CDR3 runs to 14 residues. V was trimmed by 3 bases and J by 5 bases, leaving 10 bases between them. The CDR3, as DNA: TGTGCCAGCAGTGAGAGGGGGAGTACCGGGGAGCTGTTTTTT. Translating it yields CASSERGSTGELFF.

CDR3 sequence: CACIPEVGSPLHF. Written as DNA, the CDR3 is TGTGCCTGTATCCCGGAGGTTGGTTCACCCCTCCACTTT. The chain joins TRBV30 to TRBJ1-6; D gene ambiguous. Trimming shortened V by 6 bases and J by 9 bases, and 15 bases separated the two germline ends. CDR3 size: 13 residues. Germline CDR1 GTSNPN, CDR2 SVGIG (reference sequence).

The chain has TRBV4-1 and TRBJ2-7, with 7 nucleotides matching TRBD1. Trimming at V came to 1 base and at J to 3 bases, leaving 6 bases not matched to a gene. Germline CDR1 MGHRA, CDR2 YSYEKL. This CDR3 has 15 amino acids. The CDR3 sequence is CASSQGQGINYEQYF. CDR3 coding DNA: TGCGCCAGCAGCCAAGGACAGGGAATTAACTACGAGCAGTACTTC.

This clone was seen a single time. This rearrangement joins TRBV11-2 to TRBJ2-1; the D is unclear. CDR1 is SGHAT and CDR2 is FQNNGV in the germline V gene. V was clipped by 4 bases and J by 0 bases, with 13 bases between them. The CDR3 is 16 amino acids. In DNA form, the CDR3 reads TGTGCCAGCAGCTCCAGTAAGCAAAGCTCCTACAATGAGCAGTTCTTC. Amino acid sequence: CASSSSKQSSYNEQFF.

This chain links TRBV5-1 with TRBJ1-3; TRBD1 might be the D (5 bases). Germline V CDR1 and CDR2: SGHRS, YFSETQ. The CDR3 is 18 amino acids. With 4 bases removed from V and 1 base from J, the gap between germline ends came to 21 bases. The CDR3 sequence: CASSPGTSRTFSGNTIYF. The CDR3 DNA follows: TGCGCCAGCAGCCCTGGGACTTCCCGTACCTTTTCTGGAAACACCATATATTTT.

A word on this clone: The same CDR3 also results from other DNA sequences found in this sample. The rearrangement links TRBV2 to TRBJ2-1; 12 bases are shared with TRBD2. The CDR3 runs to 15 residues. Losses at the gene ends were 2 bases for V and 4 bases for J; bases not matched to a gene: 0. Germline V gene sequence: CDR1 SNHLY, CDR2 FYNNEI. The CDR3 coding sequence is TGTGCCAGCAGTGAACTAGCGGGAGGGTACAATGAGCAGTTCTTC. Translated: CASSELAGGYNEQFF.

This chain joins TRBV19 and TRBJ1-5; D not resolved. This CDR3 has 12 amino acids. The V and J ends lost 10 bases and 4 bases respectively, with 11 bases between them. The germline V gene has CDR1 LNHDA and CDR2 SQIVND (reference sequence). CDR3: CATGLANQPQHF. In nucleotides, the CDR3 is TGTGCCACCGGACTGGCTAATCAGCCCCAGCATTTT.

Note on this clone: Other DNA sequences of this sample code for an identical CDR3. The chain has TRBV5-1 and TRBJ2-7, with 8 bases identical to TRBD1. There are 14 residues in the CDR3. Looked up from germline, CDR1 is SGHRS and CDR2 is YFSETQ. J gave up 2 bases and V 5 bases, and 6 bases lay outside the gene matches. CDR3 protein: CASSDDRGPYEQYF. Here the CDR3 DNA reads TGCGCCAGCAGTGACGACAGGGGCCCCTACGAGCAGTACTTC.

V is TRBV19 and J is TRBJ1-2; a possible D gene is TRBD1 (6 bases). The CDR3 covers 16 residues. Deletions cut 6 bases from V and 2 bases from J, with 19 bases between. Germline loops: CDR1 LNHDA, CDR2 SQIVND (reference sequence). CDR3 in DNA: TGTGCCAGTAGCCAACGATCGGGGGCGAGCAACTATGGCTACACCTTC. Protein sequence: CASSQRSGASNYGYTF.

On this clone: A read error likely explains this, since a far larger clone differs by one base. J is TRBJ1-1 and V is TRBV30; D uncertain. Trimming left V 0 bases short and J 4 bases short, with 18 bases between. There are 16 residues in the CDR3. Germline V gene data show CDR1 as GTSNPN and CDR2 as SVGIG (reference sequence). DNA for the CDR3: TGTGCCTGGAGTGTAACTGTGATGGGAGGTGGCACTGAAGCTTTCTTT. Translating gives CAWSVTVMGGGTEAFF.

V is TRBV6-4 and J is TRBJ1-5, with TRBD1 matching over 9 bases. Germline values: CDR1 MRHNA, CDR2 SNTAGT. V lost 6 bases to trimming and J lost 4 bases; unmatched junction nucleotides: 10. The length of the CDR3 is 16 residues. The CDR3 spells CASRRRDRVPNQPQHF. The CDR3 DNA is TGTGCCAGCAGACGCCGGGACAGGGTCCCTAATCAGCCCCAGCATTTT.

This clone was recorded once. The V call is TRBV5-5, the J call TRBJ1-1; 8 nucleotides align to TRBD1. The CDR3 totals 14 residues. The germline CDR1 and CDR2 sequences are SGHKS and YYEKEE (reference sequence). The junction had 4 bases not matched to a gene; V was cut back by 5 bases and J by 1 base. The CDR3 is CASRAGQANTEAFF. In nucleotides, the CDR3 is TGTGCCAGCAGGGCGGGACAGGCGAACACTGAAGCTTTCTTT.

The chain has TRBV11-2 and TRBJ2-6; D unresolved. V lost 2 bases to trimming and J lost 2 bases, with 7 bases between them. The germline CDR1 and CDR2 sequences are SGHAT and FQNNGV. The CDR3 contains 15 residues. The CDR3 region is CASSLFAAGANVLTF. In nucleotides, the CDR3 is TGTGCCAGCAGCTTATTTGCGGCTGGGGCCAACGTCCTGACTTTC. Drawing the rest from reference TRBV11-2 and TRBJ2-6, the complete variable domain is EAGVAQSPRYKIIEKRQSVAFWCNPISGHATLYWYQQILGQGPKLLIQFQNNGVVDDSQLPKDRFSAERLKGVDSTLKIQPAKLEDSAVYLCASSLFAAGANVLTFGAGSRLTVL.

In this sample, this clone turned up many times. This sequence joins TRBV30 and TRBJ1-1; 9 bases line up with TRBD1. The CDR3 sequence is 14 residues long. Looked up from germline, CDR1 is GTSNPN and CDR2 is SVGIG (reference sequence). V trimming: 4 bases; J trimming: 5 bases; junction bases outside the gene matches: 8. CDR3 residues: CAWNTGTGNTEAFF. The DNA of the CDR3 is TGTGCCTGGAACACCGGGACAGGGAATACTGAAGCTTTCTTT.

The rearrangement uses TRBV7-8 and TRBJ2-6; 8 bases map to TRBD1. The J segment lost 4 bases and the V segment lost 1 base, leaving 6 bases of the junction unmatched. This CDR3 comprises 17 residues. CDR1 is SGHVS, CDR2 FQNEAQ, per germline. The CDR3 loop is CASSLVGTGSGANVLTF. In DNA form, the CDR3 reads TGTGCCAGCAGCTTAGTCGGGACAGGTTCAGGGGCCAACGTCCTGACTTTC.

V and J are TRBV27 and TRBJ2-5; 10 positions match TRBD2. There are 16 residues in the CDR3. The germline CDR1 and CDR2 sequences are MNHEY and SMNVEV (reference sequence). J gave up 5 bases and V 1 base, and 7 bases lay outside the gene matches. CDR3 loop: CASSLWSGRAGETQYF. For the CDR3, the DNA is TGTGCCAGCAGTTTATGGAGCGGGAGGGCCGGGGAGACCCAGTACTTC.

This clone was seen a single time. V gene TRBV5-1 combines with J gene TRBJ2-1, with D perhaps TRBD2 (6 bases). V was shortened by 0 bases and J by 2 bases, with 9 bases between the two germline ends. The CDR3 spans 15 residues. Germline V gene sequence: CDR1 SGHRS, CDR2 YFSETQ. DNA for the CDR3: TGCGCCAGCAGCTTGGTTGGGGGGACCTACAATGAGCAGTTCTTC. It encodes CASSLVGGTYNEQFF.

The rearrangement joins TRBV5-1 to TRBJ2-1; unclear D gene. The V and J ends lost 2 bases and 8 bases respectively, with 5 bases between them. The germline gives CDR1 SGHRS, CDR2 YFSETQ. CDR3 length: 11 amino acids. In DNA, the CDR3 is TGCGCCAGCAGCTTTGTTCATGAGCAGTTCTTC. Translation: CASSFVHEQFF.

This clone appeared a single time. The chain links TRBV18 to TRBJ2-3; tentatively, D is TRBD1 or TRBD2 (5 bases each). Per the germline V gene, CDR1 is KGHSH and CDR2 is LQKENI. V was clipped by 3 bases and J by 6 bases, with 13 bases between them. The CDR3 has 14 amino acids. Here the CDR3 DNA reads TGTGCCAGCTCACCCGGAATAGGGGAGGATACGCAGTATTTT. Translated: CASSPGIGEDTQYF. The variable domain in full, with the rest retrieved from reference TRBV18 and TRBJ2-3, is NAGVMQNPRHLVRRRGQEARLRCSPMKGHSHVYWYRQLPEEGLKFMVYLQKENIIDESGMPKERFSAEFPKEGPSILRIQQVVRGDSAAYFCASSPGIGEDTQYFGPGTRLTVL.

The rearrangement joins TRBV29-1 to TRBJ2-5; D not certain. This CDR3 spans 12 amino acids. V lost 3 bases to trimming and J lost 2 bases, with 7 bases between them. The germline V gene has CDR1 SQVTM and CDR2 ANQGSEA. The chain's CDR3 is CSVDRTQETQYF. In nucleotides, the CDR3 is TGCAGCGTTGACCGTACTCAAGAGACCCAGTACTTC. Full variable domain (missing parts from reference TRBV29-1 and TRBJ2-5): SAVISQKPSRDICQRGTSLTIQCQVDSQVTMMFWYRQQPGQSLTLIATANQGSEATYESGFVIDKFPISRPNLTFSTLTVSNMSPEDSSIYLCSVDRTQETQYFGPGTRLLVL.

The chain is built from TRBV4-2 and TRBJ2-3, with unresolved D. The germline gives CDR1 LGHNA, CDR2 YNFKEQ. CDR3 length: 13 amino acids. Trimming took off 0 bases at V and 6 bases at J, with 7 bases between the two ends. CDR3 amino acids: CASSQDTGDTQYF. CDR3 sequence (DNA): TGTGCCAGCAGCCAAGATACCGGGGATACGCAGTATTTT.

For the CDR3, the DNA is TGTGCCAGCGTAAAACAGGGGCTCCCCACAGATACGCAGTATTTT. Translated, it gives CASVKQGLPTDTQYF. The chain has TRBV2 and TRBJ2-3; TRBD1 matches 7 bases. The germline V gene has CDR1 SNHLY and CDR2 FYNNEI. J lost 2 bases, V lost 8 bases, and 10 bases had no gene match. This CDR3 has 15 amino acids.

This chain connects TRBV9 to TRBJ2-1; D remains unclear. CDR3 length equals 16 residues. V was cut by 0 bases and J by 2 bases, with 12 bases left in between. Germline V CDR1 and CDR2: SGDLS, YYNGEE. CDR3 coding DNA: TGTGCCAGCAGCGTAGCTTGGAGACCCACCTACAATGAGCAGTTCTTC. Translating gives CASSVAWRPTYNEQFF. The variable domain in full, completed from reference TRBV9 and TRBJ2-1, reads DSGVTQTPKHLITATGQRVTLRCSPRSGDLSVYWYQQSLDQGLQFLIQYYNGEERAKGNILERFSAQQFPDLHSELNLSSLELGDSALYFCASSVAWRPTYNEQFFGPGTRLTVL.

This CDR3 is CSASNNQPQHF. CDR3 in DNA: TGCAGTGCTAGTAACAATCAGCCCCAGCATTTT. This chain uses TRBV20-1 with TRBJ1-5; unclear D gene. There are 11 residues in the CDR3. Germline CDR1 and CDR2: DFQATT and SNEGSKA (reference sequence). Trimming took off 3 bases at V and 3 bases at J, with 3 bases between the two ends.

This clone has only one observation. This chain uses TRBV5-1 with TRBJ2-1; D may be TRBD2 (6 bases). Germline values: CDR1 SGHRS, CDR2 YFSETQ. Trimming stripped 1 base from V and 0 bases from J, with 11 bases between. There are 16 residues in the CDR3. The chain's CDR3 is CASSLSSASSYNEQFF. As DNA, the CDR3 is TGCGCCAGCAGCTTGTCTAGCGCTAGCTCCTACAATGAGCAGTTCTTC.

Of note for this clone: Sequence at one end of the junction differs from germline and may be a read error. Other DNA sequences in the same sample also yield this CDR3. The chain has TRBV5-1 and TRBJ2-1, with 9 positions matching TRBD1. CDR3 length: 15 amino acids. Germline loops: CDR1 SGHRS, CDR2 YFSETQ. The DNA for the CDR3 is TGCGCCAGCAGTTTGGGACAGGGTACCTACAATGAGCAGTTCTTC. As protein: CASSLGQGTYNEQFF.

The J gene is TRBJ2-6, the V gene TRBV10-3, with D possibly being TRBD1 (5 bases). V was pared by 2 bases and J by 0 bases, with 5 bases between. The CDR3 spans 15 residues. Germline CDR1 reads ENHRY; CDR2 reads SYGVKD. The CDR3 coding sequence is TGTGCCATCAGTGAGCAGGGCTCTGGGGCCAACGTCCTGACTTTC. It is translated as CAISEQGSGANVLTF.

The chain uses TRBV19 and TRBJ1-1, with D uncertain. The germline CDR1 and CDR2 sequences are LNHDA and SQIVND (reference sequence). V lost 1 base, J lost 6 bases, and 12 bases lay in between. The CDR3 extends over 14 amino acids. The CDR3 DNA reads TGTGCCAGTAGTATAGGGCGGGGTTTGGCTGAAGCTTTCTTT. Protein sequence: CASSIGRGLAEAFF.